Detailed here is one T cell receptor (beta chain). The antigen remains undetermined. The data derive from a study of T cell repertoires in cytomegalovirus infection. Study-level information: The authors relied on CMV epitopes, both recently identified HLA-C-restricted and well-studied HLA-B-restricted.

TCRdb passed the reads through MiXCR, listing each CDR3 protein once. The repertoire includes roughly 350,000 distinct CDR3 sequences, just under 35% of them detected once, and approximately 15% sits in the top ten. V was clipped by 4 bases and J by 2 bases; unmatched bases: 6. The germline CDR1 and CDR2 sequences are SGHTA and FQGNSA. The CDR3 has 16 residues. The sequencing used cultured PBMCs, collected from culture after CMV antigen stimulation. The sequence came from a human donor in good health (CMV status not recorded). Some clones in this sample may be carry-over from other donors' samples. The gene calls are TRBV7-2 and TRBJ2-1, with TRBD2 matching over 9 bases. The CDR3 nucleotides are TGTGCCAGCAGCTCCGCGGGGGGGGGAACCTACAATGAGCAGTTCTTC. It yields the protein CASSSAGGGTYNEQFF. Based on the CDR3 plus reference TRBV7-2 and TRBJ2-1, the full variable domain is GAGVSQSPSNKVTEKGKDVELRCDPISGHTALYWYRQSLGQGLEFLIYFQGNSAPDKSGLPSDRFSAERTGGSVSTLTIQRTQQEDSAVYLCASSSAGGGTYNEQFFGPGTRLTVL.